The next 22 T cell receptor beta chains were all read from a single sample in a study of T cell responses to AZD1222 COVID-19 vaccine. Only in-frame clones appear in the TCRdb table, and some are missing; sequencing was by immunoSEQ multiplex PCR. Of 90,000 to 100,000 clones listed, around 87% were seen once; the top ten hold about 3%. This specimen consisted of peripheral blood, obtained on day 0 of AZD1222 vaccination. The origin of the receptors is an adult in good health.

V usage is TRBV11-2 and J usage is TRBJ1-4, with D possibly TRBD1 on 5 matching bases. V lost 0 bases, J lost 5 bases, and 10 bases lay in between. Germline CDR1 is SGHAT and CDR2 is FQNNGV. The CDR3 length is 15 residues. The CDR3 DNA follows: TGTGCCAGCAGCTTAGAGGGGCGCAGAAATGAAAAACTGTTTTTT. It encodes CASSLEGRRNEKLFF.

This chain links TRBV18 with TRBJ1-2; 11 bases are shared with TRBD1. The germline gives CDR1 KGHSH, CDR2 LQKENI. This CDR3 comprises 15 residues. V shed 3 bases and J 3 bases; nucleotides not matched to a gene: 3. The DNA of the CDR3 is TGTGCCAGCTCACCCCGGGACAGGGGGTACTATGGCTACACCTTC. Protein sequence: CASSPRDRGYYGYTF.

This clone was recorded once. The chain has TRBV4-3 and TRBJ1-1; D possibly corresponds to TRBD1 (6 bases). V was trimmed by 1 base and J by 3 bases, leaving 21 bases between them. This CDR3 has 18 residues. Looked up from germline, CDR1 is LGHNA and CDR2 is YSLEER. In DNA, the CDR3 is TGCGCCAGCAGCCAAGTGTTATTGGCAGGGGAGTTGTACACTGAAGCTTTCTTT. This gives the protein CASSQVLLAGELYTEAFF.

The table lists this clone with a count of one. The chain couples TRBV28 to TRBJ1-4; D is unresolved. The CDR3 has 15 residues. CDR1 is MDHEN, CDR2 SYDVKM, per germline. The V end lost 5 bases, the J end lost 7 bases, and 17 bases lay between the germline ends. The chain's CDR3 is CASSIPRPQPEKLFF. CDR3 nucleotides: TGTGCCAGCAGTATCCCGAGGCCCCAGCCTGAAAAACTGTTTTTT. The full variable domain, in which reference TRBV28 and TRBJ1-4 provide the parts outside the CDR3, is DVKVTQSSRYLVKRTGEKVFLECVQDMDHENMFWYRQDPGLGLRLIYFSYDVKMKEKGDIPEGYSVSREKKERFSLILESASTNQTSMYLCASSIPRPQPEKLFFGSGTQLSVL.

The V and J genes are TRBV7-9 and TRBJ1-4; D gene unclear. The V end was cut by 2 bases, the J end by 0 bases, with 7 bases between. The CDR3 spans 15 residues. Germline V gene data show CDR1 as SEHNR and CDR2 as FQNEAQ (reference sequence). CDR3 amino acids: CASSLIRSTNEKLFF. As DNA, the CDR3 is TGTGCCAGCAGCTTAATCAGATCAACTAATGAAAAACTGTTTTTT.

V gene TRBV6-4 combines with J gene TRBJ2-2; 9 bases are shared with TRBD2. The ends lost 3 bases at V and 4 bases at J; junction bases unmatched: 3. The CDR3 has 15 residues. CDR1 and CDR2 from the germline V gene are MRHNA and SNTAGT. The CDR3 protein is CASSEDSGSTGELFF. CDR3 DNA sequence: TGTGCCAGCAGTGAAGATAGCGGGAGCACCGGGGAGCTGTTTTTT.

The V gene is TRBV5-1, the J gene TRBJ1-1; D ambiguous. The CDR3 has 13 residues. The V gene's germline CDR1 is SGHRS and CDR2 YFSETQ. V shed 1 base and J shed 3 bases, with 7 bases lying between them. The CDR3 loop is CASSLMDDTEAFF. The CDR3 DNA sequence: TGCGCCAGCAGCTTGATGGATGACACTGAAGCTTTCTTT.

This sequence joins TRBV5-1 and TRBJ2-7; D possibly corresponds to TRBD2 (6 bases). CDR1 is SGHRS and CDR2 is YFSETQ in the germline V gene. V was clipped by 0 bases and J by 0 bases, with 10 bases between them. The length of the CDR3 is 15 residues. Written as DNA, the CDR3 is TGCGCCAGCAGCTTGGTTCCGGGGGACTCCTACGAGCAGTACTTC. Translating gives CASSLVPGDSYEQYF.

The gene calls are TRBV2 and TRBJ1-2; 7 bases match TRBD1. This CDR3 spans 15 amino acids. Germline assignment: CDR1 SNHLY and CDR2 FYNNEI. The J segment lost 4 bases and the V segment lost 3 bases, leaving 8 bases of the junction unmatched. CDR3 nucleotides: TGTGCCAGCAGTGAGCCGACGACAGGGATCTATGGCTACACCTTC. Its translation: CASSEPTTGIYGYTF.

V and J are TRBV7-9 and TRBJ2-7; 8 nucleotides line up with TRBD2. Germline lookup yields CDR1 SEHNR and CDR2 FQNEAQ (reference sequence). This CDR3 has 15 amino acids. Trimming took 5 bases from V and 6 from J; bases not matched to a gene: 12. The chain's CDR3 is CASSTGAGLVSEQYF. CDR3 in DNA: TGTGCCAGCAGCACCGGTGCGGGACTAGTGAGCGAGCAGTACTTC.

The V and J genes are TRBV6-6 and TRBJ2-7; 7 bases are a match to TRBD2. Germline V lookup: CDR1 MNHNY, CDR2 SVGAGI (reference sequence). The CDR3 contains 15 residues. Trimming cost V 1 base and J 4 bases; bases outside gene matches: 7. CDR3 nucleotides: TGTGCCAGCAGTTACTACGCGGGAGATAGGTACGAGCAGTACTTC. Residues: CASSYYAGDRYEQYF.

The V and J genes are TRBV30 and TRBJ2-3; possible D gene TRBD1, 6 bases. Trimming removed 5 bases from V and 5 bases from J, with 11 bases in between. Germline V gene lookup returns CDR1 GTSNPN and CDR2 SVGIG (reference sequence). The CDR3 length is 12 residues. The CDR3 DNA reads TGTGCCTGGGTAGGGGGACGAGATACGCAGTATTTT. This translates into CAWVGGRDTQYF.

The chain has TRBV7-2 and TRBJ2-3; maybe TRBD2 (5 bases). Per germline, CDR1 SGHTA and CDR2 FQGNSA. Trimming removed 0 bases from V and 5 bases from J, with 18 bases in between. This CDR3 has 17 amino acids. CDR3 amino acids: CASSLAGLAGLGDTQYF. Here the CDR3 DNA reads TGTGCCAGCAGCTTAGCCGGCCTAGCCGGCTTGGGAGATACGCAGTATTTT.

The J gene is TRBJ2-7, the V gene TRBV28; D might be TRBD2 (5 bases). The CDR3 contains 15 residues. Germline V CDR1 and CDR2: MDHEN, SYDVKM. Trimming left V 2 bases short and J 8 bases short, with 19 bases between. CDR3 bases: TGTGCCAGCAGTTTACCTTCTGACGGGGTCATAAAGCAGTACTTC. Residues: CASSLPSDGVIKQYF.

The sample holds one count of this clone. This chain links TRBV25-1 with TRBJ1-5; maybe TRBD1 (5 bases). Germline CDR1 and CDR2: MGHDK and SYGVNS. CDR3 size: 14 residues. V was cut by 3 bases and J by 7 bases, with 13 bases left in between. For the CDR3, the DNA is TGTGCCAGCAGTGAGGCTCAGGGCCGCCAGCCCCAGCATTTT. Translating it yields CASSEAQGRQPQHF. Full variable domain (missing parts from reference TRBV25-1 and TRBJ1-5): EADIYQTPRYLVIGTGKKITLECSQTMGHDKMYWYQQDPGMELHLIHYSYGVNSTEKGDLSSESTVSRIRTEHFPLTLESARPSHTSQYLCASSEAQGRQPQHFGDGTRLSIL.

This clone was seen more than once but under ten times. This chain uses TRBV19 with TRBJ2-7, with 9 nucleotides matching TRBD1. With 9 bases clipped from V and 5 bases from J, the junction kept 14 bases outside the gene matches. CDR1 is LNHDA and CDR2 is SQIVND in the germline V gene (reference sequence). The CDR3 extends over 15 amino acids. Written as DNA, the CDR3 is TGTGCCAGCACTGGGGCCGGGACAGGGTTCAACGAGCAGTACTTC. Translating it yields CASTGAGTGFNEQYF.

The chain has TRBV30 and TRBJ1-1; maybe TRBD1 (6 bases). The CDR3 has 13 residues. V dropped 0 bases and J dropped 6 bases, with 11 bases sitting between them. The germline V gene encodes CDR1 GTSNPN and CDR2 SVGIG (reference sequence). CDR3 sequence (DNA): TGTGCCTGGAGTGTACAAGGGACATCTGAAGCTTTCTTT. The encoded protein is CAWSVQGTSEAFF.

The genes are TRBV5-5 and TRBJ1-2; no clear D. Germline V gives CDR1 SGHKS, CDR2 YYEKEE (reference sequence). Trimming shortened V by 1 base and J by 10 bases, and 14 bases separated the two germline ends. The CDR3 is made up of 13 amino acids. The CDR3 is CASSLSLDGFYTF. As DNA, the CDR3 is TGTGCCAGCAGCTTGTCCCTTGATGGTTTCTACACCTTC.

V usage is TRBV2 and J usage is TRBJ2-7; 7 bases match TRBD2. V shed 2 bases, J shed 2 bases, and the junction held 6 bases outside the gene matches. The CDR3 totals 15 residues. Per germline, CDR1 SNHLY and CDR2 FYNNEI. The CDR3 DNA follows: TGTGCCAGCAGTGAACAGCGGGATTCGACCTACGAGCAGTACTTC. Its translation: CASSEQRDSTYEQYF.

A remark on this clone: The sample holds other DNA sequences that translate to the same CDR3. V usage is TRBV12-3 or TRBV12-4 and J usage is TRBJ1-6, with unresolved D. CDR3 size: 12 residues. V was cut by 4 bases and J by 10 bases, with 8 bases left in between. The CDR3 DNA sequence: TGTGCCAGCAGTTCGGGAGACTCACCCCTCCACTTT. Translated: CASSSGDSPLHF.

This chain joins TRBV5-1 and TRBJ1-4; D is possibly TRBD1 (5 bases). CDR1 SGHRS and CDR2 YFSETQ come from the germline V gene. This CDR3 is built from 14 residues. V was trimmed by 4 bases and J by 5 bases, leaving 12 bases between them. This CDR3 is CASSRTGPNEKLFF. The CDR3 nucleotides are TGCGCCAGCAGCAGAACAGGTCCCAATGAAAAACTGTTTTTT.

The CDR3 spells CASSHGQGRSPLHF. Written as DNA, the CDR3 is TGTGCCAGCAGTCACGGACAGGGGCGATCACCCCTCCACTTT. The chain is built from TRBV3-1 (or the pseudogene TRBV3-2) and TRBJ1-6; 9 positions agree with TRBD1. V dropped 6 bases and J dropped 10; count of bases not matched to a gene: 7. CDR1 is LGHDT, CDR2 YNNKEL, per germline (reference sequence). This CDR3 region has 14 residues.